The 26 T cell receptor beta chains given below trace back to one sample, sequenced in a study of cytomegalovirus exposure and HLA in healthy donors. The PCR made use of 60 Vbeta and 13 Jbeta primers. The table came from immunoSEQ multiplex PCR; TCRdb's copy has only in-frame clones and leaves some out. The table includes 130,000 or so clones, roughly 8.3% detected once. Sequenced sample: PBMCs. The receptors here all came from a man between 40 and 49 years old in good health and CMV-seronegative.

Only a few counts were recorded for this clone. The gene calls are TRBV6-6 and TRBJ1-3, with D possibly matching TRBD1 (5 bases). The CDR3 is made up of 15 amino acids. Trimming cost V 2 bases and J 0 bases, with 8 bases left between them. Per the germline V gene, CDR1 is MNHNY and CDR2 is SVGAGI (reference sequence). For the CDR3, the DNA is TGTGCCAGCAGTTACGACAGTCTCTCTGGAAACACCATATATTTT. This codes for CASSYDSLSGNTIYF.

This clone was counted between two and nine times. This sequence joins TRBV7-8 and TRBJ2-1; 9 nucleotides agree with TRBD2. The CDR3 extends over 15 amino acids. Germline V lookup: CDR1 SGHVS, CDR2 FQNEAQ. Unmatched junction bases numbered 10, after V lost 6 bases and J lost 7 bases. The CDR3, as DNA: TGTGCCAGCAGTTCCGCGGGGGGGCCTCGGAATGAGCAGTTCTTC. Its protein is CASSSAGGPRNEQFF.

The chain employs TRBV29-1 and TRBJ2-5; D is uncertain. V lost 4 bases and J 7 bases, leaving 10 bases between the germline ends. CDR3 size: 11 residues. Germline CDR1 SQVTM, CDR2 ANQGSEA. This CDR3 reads CSVGGTGTQYF. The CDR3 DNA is TGCAGCGTTGGCGGTACGGGGACCCAGTACTTC.

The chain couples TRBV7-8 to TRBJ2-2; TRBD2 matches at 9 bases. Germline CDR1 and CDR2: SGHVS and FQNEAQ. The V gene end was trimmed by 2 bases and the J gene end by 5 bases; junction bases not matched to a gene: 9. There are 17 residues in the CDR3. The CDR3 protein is CASSLSPLAGRTGELFF. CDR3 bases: TGTGCCAGCAGCTTAAGCCCGCTAGCGGGAAGGACCGGGGAGCTGTTTTTT.

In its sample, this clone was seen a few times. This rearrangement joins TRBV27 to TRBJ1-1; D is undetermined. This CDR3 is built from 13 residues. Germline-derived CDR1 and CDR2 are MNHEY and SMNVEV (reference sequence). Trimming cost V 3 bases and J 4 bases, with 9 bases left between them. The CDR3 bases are TGTGCCAGCAGTTTTTTGCGGGCCACTGAAGCTTTCTTT. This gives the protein CASSFLRATEAFF.

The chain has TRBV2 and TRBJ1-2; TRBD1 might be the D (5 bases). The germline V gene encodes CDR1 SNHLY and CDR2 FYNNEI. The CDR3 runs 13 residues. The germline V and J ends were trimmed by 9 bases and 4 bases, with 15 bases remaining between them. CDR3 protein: CASKGGAGYGYTF. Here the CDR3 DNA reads TGTGCCAGTAAGGGAGGGGCAGGCTATGGCTACACCTTC.

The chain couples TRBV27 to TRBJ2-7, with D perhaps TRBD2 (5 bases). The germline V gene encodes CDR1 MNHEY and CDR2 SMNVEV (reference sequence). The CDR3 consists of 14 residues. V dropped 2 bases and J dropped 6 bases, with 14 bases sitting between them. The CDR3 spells CASSLVQAGGEQYF. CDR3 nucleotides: TGTGCCAGCAGTTTAGTTCAGGCGGGTGGCGAGCAGTACTTC.

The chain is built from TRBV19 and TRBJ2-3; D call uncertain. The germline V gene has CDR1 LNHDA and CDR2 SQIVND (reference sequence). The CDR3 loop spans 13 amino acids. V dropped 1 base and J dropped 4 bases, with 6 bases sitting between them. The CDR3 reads CASSIGQSDTQYF. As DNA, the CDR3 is TGTGCCAGTAGTATAGGGCAATCAGATACGCAGTATTTT.

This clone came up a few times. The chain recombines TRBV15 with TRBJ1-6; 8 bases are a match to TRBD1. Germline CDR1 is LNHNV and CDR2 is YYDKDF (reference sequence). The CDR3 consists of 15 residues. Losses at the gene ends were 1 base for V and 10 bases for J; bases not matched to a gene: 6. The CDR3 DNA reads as TGTGCCACCAGCAGAGGGACAGGGTGGGACTCACCCCTCCACTTT. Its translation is CATSRGTGWDSPLHF.

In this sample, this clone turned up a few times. CDR3 nucleotides: TGCAGTGCTCGCGGAACCTACGAGCAGTACTTC. It is translated as CSARGTYEQYF. J is TRBJ2-7 and V is TRBV20-1; D uncertain. Trimming shortened V by 5 bases and J by 2 bases, and 7 bases separated the two germline ends. Germline V gene sequence: CDR1 DFQATT, CDR2 SNEGSKA (reference sequence). This CDR3 has 11 amino acids.

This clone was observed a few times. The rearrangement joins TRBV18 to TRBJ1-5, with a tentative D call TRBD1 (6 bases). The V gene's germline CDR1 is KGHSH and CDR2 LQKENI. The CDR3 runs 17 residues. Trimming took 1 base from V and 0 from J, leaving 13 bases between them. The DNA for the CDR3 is TGTGCCAGCTCACCACTAGGCGGGGGCTATAGCAATCAGCCCCAGCATTTT. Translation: CASSPLGGGYSNQPQHF.

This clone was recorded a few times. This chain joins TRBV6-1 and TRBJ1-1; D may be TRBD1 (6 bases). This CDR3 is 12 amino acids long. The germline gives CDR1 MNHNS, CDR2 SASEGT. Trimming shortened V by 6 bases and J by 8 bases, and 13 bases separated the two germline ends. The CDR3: CASSDRYGEAFF. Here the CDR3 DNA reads TGTGCCAGCAGCGACAGGTACGGAGAAGCTTTCTTT.

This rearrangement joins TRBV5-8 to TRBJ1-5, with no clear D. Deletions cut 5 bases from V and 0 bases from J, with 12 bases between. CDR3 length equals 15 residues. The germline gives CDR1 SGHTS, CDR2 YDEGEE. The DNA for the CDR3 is TGTGCCAGCAGACTAGGACGGCTTAGCAATCAGCCCCAGCATTTT. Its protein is CASRLGRLSNQPQHF.

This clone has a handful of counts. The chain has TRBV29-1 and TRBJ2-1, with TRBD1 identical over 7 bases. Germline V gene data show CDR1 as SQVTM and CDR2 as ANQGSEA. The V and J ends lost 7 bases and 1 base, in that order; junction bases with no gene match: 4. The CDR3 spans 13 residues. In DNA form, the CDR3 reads TGCAGCGCGGACAGGCTTTCCTACAATGAGCAGTTCTTC. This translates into CSADRLSYNEQFF.

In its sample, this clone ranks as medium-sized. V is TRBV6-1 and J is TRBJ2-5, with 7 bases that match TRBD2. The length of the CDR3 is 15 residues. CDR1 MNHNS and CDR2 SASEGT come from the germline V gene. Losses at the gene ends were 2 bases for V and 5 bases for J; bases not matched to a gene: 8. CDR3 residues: CASSEPGGVEETQYF. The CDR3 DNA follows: TGTGCCAGCAGTGAACCTGGGGGGGTCGAGGAGACCCAGTACTTC.

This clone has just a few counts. DNA for the CDR3: TGTGCCAGCAGCGAAGCCAGGGCGACTGAAGCTTTCTTT. Encoded protein: CASSEARATEAFF. This chain connects TRBV7-9 to TRBJ1-1; tentative D call: TRBD1 (5 bases). From germline, CDR1 is SEHNR and CDR2 FQNEAQ (reference sequence). V lost 5 bases, J lost 5 bases, and 12 bases lay in between. The CDR3 has 13 residues. Variable domain in full (rest from reference TRBV7-9 and TRBJ1-1): DTGVSQNPRHKITKRGQNVTFRCDPISEHNRLYWYRQTLGQGPEFLTYFQNEAQLEKSRLLSDRFSAERPKGSFSTLEIQRTEQGDSAMYLCASSEARATEAFFGQGTRLTVV.

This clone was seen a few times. CDR3 nucleotide sequence: TGTGCCAGCAGCGGACAGAATTCACCCCTCCACTTT. Translating it yields CASSGQNSPLHF. The V call is TRBV14, the J call TRBJ1-6, with a tentative D call TRBD1 (6 bases). The CDR3 length is 12 residues. V lost 5 bases and J 7 bases, leaving 6 bases between the germline ends. The germline V gene encodes CDR1 SGHDN and CDR2 FVKESK.

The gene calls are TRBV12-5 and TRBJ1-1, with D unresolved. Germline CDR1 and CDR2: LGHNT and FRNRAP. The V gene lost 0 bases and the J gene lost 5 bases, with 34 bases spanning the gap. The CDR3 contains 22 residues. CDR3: CASGLVSQLGIEDSRSWTEAFF. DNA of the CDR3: TGTGCTAGTGGTTTGGTATCCCAGTTAGGTATTGAGGACTCCCGATCATGGACTGAAGCTTTCTTT.

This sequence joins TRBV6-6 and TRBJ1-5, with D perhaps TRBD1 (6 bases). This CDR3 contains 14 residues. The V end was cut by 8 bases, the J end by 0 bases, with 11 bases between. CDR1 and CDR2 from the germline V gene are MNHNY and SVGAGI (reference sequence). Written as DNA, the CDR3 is TGTGCCAGCCTGGGGGCCTATAGCAATCAGCCCCAGCATTTT. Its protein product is CASLGAYSNQPQHF.

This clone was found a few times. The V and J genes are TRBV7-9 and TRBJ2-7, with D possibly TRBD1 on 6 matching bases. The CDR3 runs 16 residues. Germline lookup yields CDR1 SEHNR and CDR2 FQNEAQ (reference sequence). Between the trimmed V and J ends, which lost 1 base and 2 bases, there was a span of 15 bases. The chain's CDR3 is CASSLGIRTETYEQYF. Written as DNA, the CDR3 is TGTGCCAGCAGCTTAGGGATCCGGACAGAGACCTACGAGCAGTACTTC.

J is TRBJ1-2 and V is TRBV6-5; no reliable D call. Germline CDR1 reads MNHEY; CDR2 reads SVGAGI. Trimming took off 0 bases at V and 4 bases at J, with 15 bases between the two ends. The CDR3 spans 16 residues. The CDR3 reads CASSYSWQASPYGYTF. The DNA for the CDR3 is TGTGCCAGCAGTTACTCTTGGCAGGCTTCACCCTATGGCTACACCTTC.

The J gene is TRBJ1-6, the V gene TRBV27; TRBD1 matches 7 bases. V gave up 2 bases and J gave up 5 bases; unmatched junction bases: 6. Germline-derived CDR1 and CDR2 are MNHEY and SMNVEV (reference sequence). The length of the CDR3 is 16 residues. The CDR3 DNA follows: TGTGCCAGCAGTTTAAAGGGGGCAATTAATAATTCACCCCTCCACTTT. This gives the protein CASSLKGAINNSPLHF.

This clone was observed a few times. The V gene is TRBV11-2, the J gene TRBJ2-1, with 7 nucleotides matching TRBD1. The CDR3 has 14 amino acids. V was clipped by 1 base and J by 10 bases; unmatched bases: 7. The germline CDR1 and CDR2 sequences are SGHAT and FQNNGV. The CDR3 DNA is TGTGCCAGCAGCTTAGTTACAGGGGCCTGGGAGCAGTTCTTC. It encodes CASSLVTGAWEQFF.

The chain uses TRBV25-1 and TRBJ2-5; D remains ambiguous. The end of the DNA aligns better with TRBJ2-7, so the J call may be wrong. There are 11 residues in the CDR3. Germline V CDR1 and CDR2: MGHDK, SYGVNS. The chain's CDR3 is CASSEAYEQYF. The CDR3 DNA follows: TGTGCCAGCAGTGAAGCGTACGAGCAGTACTTC.

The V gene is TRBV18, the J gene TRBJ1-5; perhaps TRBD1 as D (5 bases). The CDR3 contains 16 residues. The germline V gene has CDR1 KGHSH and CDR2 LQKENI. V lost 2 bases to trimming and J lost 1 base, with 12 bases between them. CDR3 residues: CASSPSPGNSNQPQHF. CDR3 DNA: TGTGCCAGCTCACCATCCCCAGGGAACAGCAATCAGCCCCAGCATTTT.

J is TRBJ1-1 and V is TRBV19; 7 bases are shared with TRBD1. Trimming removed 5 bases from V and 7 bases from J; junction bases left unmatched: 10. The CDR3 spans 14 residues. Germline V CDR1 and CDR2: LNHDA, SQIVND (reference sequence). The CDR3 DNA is TGTGCCAGTAGTGTCAGACAGGGCCTGGGTGAAGCTTTCTTT. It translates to CASSVRQGLGEAFF. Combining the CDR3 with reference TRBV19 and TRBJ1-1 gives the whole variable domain DGGITQSPKYLFRKEGQNVTLSCEQNLNHDAMYWYRQDPGQGLRLIYYSQIVNDFQKGDIAEGYSVSREKKESFPLTVTSAQKNPTAFYLCASSVRQGLGEAFFGQGTRLTVV.